The source of this TCR beta chain is a study of T cell changes during pregnancy in multiple sclerosis. J was trimmed by 5 bases and V by 6 bases; bases with no gene match: 10. Germline loops: CDR1 SNHLY, CDR2 FYNNEI. This CDR3 comprises 14 residues. Clones were read by immunoSEQ multiplex PCR, and TCRdb kept only the in-frame ones, dropping some. This table has tens of thousands of clones, 85% to 90% appearing once. The rearrangement joins TRBV2 to TRBJ2-7; 7 nucleotides agree with TRBD1. The receptor's source is a female donor with multiple sclerosis, enrolled in a pregnancy study. The sample consisted of CD4+ T cells from peripheral blood mononuclear cells, taken in the first trimester of pregnancy. CDR3 amino acids: CASRKRQGFNEQYF. For the CDR3, the DNA is TGTGCCAGCAGAAAGCGACAGGGCTTCAACGAGCAGTACTTC.